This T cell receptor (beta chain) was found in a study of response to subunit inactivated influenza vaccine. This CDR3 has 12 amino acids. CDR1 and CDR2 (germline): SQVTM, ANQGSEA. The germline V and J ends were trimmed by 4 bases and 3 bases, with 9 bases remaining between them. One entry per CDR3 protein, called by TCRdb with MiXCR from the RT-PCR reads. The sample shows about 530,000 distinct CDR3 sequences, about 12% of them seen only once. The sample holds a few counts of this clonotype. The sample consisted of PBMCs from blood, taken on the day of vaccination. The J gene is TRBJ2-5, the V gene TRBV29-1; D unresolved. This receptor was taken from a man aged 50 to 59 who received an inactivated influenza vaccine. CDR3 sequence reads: CSVGTAEETQYF. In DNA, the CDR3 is TGCAGCGTTGGCACGGCGGAAGAGACCCAGTACTTC.